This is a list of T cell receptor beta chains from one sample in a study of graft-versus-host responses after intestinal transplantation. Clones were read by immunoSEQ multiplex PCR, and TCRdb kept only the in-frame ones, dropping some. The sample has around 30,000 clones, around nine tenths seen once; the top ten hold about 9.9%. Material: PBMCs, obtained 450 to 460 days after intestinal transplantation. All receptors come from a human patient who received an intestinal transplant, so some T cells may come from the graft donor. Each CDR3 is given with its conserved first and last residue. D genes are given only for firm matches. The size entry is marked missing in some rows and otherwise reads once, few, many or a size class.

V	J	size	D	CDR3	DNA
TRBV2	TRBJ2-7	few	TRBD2	CASSEPLAGYEQYF	TGTGCCAGCAGTGAACCACTAGCGGGATACGAGCAGTACTTC
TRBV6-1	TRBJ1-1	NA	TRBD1	CASRYRGRTEAFF	TGTGCCAGCAGATACAGGGGGCGAACTGAAGCTTTCTTT
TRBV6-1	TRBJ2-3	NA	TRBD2	CASSVQREGIDTQYF	TGTGCCAGCAGTGTGCAGCGGGAGGGGATAGATACGCAGTATTTT
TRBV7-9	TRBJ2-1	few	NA	CASSFETSRNEQFF	TGTGCCAGCAGCTTTGAGACTAGTCGCAATGAGCAGTTCTTC
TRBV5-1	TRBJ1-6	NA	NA	CASSLAEPYNSPLHF	TGCGCCAGCAGCTTGGCCGAGCCCTATAATTCACCCCTCCACTTT
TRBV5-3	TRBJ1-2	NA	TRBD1	CARSPLLDRQGNYGYTF	TGTGCCAGAAGCCCCCTCTTGGATCGACAGGGGAACTATGGCTACACCTTC
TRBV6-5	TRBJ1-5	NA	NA	CASSYSAGSNQPQHF	TGTGCCAGCAGTTACTCTGCAGGTAGCAATCAGCCCCAGCATTTT
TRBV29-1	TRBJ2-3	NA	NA	CSDPGAEVTDTQYF	TGCAGCGATCCAGGGGCGGAAGTCACAGATACGCAGTATTTT
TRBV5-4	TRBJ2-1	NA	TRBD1	CASSLTQGIYNEQFF	TGTGCCAGCAGTCTCACACAGGGGATATACAATGAGCAGTTCTTC
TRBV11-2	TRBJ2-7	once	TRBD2	CASSLDLAGSYEQYF	TGTGCCAGCAGCTTAGACCTAGCGGGGTCCTACGAGCAGTACTTC
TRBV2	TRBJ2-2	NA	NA	CASRPDRLNTGELFF	TGTGCCAGCAGGCCCGACCGATTAAACACCGGGGAGCTGTTTTTT
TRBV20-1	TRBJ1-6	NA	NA	CSAGLNSPLHF	TGCAGTGCGGGGCTTAATTCACCCCTCCACTTT
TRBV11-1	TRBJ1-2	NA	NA	CASSLWAGDYGYTF	TGTGCCAGCAGCTTATGGGCGGGAGACTATGGCTACACCTTC
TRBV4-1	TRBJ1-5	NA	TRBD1	CASSQVRTGPHRNQPQHF	TGCGCCAGCAGCCAAGTTAGGACAGGGCCCCATCGAAATCAGCCCCAGCATTTT